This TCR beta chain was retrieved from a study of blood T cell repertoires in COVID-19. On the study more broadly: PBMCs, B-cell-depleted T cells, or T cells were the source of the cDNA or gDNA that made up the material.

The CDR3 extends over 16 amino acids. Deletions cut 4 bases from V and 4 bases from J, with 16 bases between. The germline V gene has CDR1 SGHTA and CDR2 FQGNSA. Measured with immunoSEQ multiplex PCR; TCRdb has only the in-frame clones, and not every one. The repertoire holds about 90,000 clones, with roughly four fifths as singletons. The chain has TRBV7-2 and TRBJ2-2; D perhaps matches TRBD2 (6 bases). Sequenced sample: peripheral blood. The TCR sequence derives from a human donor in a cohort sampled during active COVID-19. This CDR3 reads CASSSQVAVSTGELFF. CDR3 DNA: TGTGCCAGCAGCTCCCAAGTAGCGGTCTCCACCGGGGAGCTGTTTTTT.